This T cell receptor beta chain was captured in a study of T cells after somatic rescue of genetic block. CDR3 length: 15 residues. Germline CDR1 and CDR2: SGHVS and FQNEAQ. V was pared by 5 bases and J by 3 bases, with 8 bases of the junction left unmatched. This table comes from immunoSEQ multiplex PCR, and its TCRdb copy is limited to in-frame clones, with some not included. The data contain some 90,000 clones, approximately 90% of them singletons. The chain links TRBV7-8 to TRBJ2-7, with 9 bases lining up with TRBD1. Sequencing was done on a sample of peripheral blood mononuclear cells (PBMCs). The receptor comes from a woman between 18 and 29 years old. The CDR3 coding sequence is TGTGCCAGCAGCGAGGGACAGGGAAGAGTCTACGAGCAGTACTTC. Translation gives CASSEGQGRVYEQYF.